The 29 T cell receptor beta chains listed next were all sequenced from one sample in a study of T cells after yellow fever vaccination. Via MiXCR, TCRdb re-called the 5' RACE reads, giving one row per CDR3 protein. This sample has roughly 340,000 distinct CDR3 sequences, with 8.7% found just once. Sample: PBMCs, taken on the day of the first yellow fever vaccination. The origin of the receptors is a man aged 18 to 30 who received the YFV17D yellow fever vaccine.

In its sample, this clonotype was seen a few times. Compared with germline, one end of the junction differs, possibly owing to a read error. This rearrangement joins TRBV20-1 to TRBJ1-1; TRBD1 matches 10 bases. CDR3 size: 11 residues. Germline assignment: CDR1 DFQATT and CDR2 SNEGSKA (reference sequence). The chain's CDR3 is CSAPLGQGEPF. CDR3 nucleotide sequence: TGCAGTGCTCCACTTGGACAGGGGGAACCCTTT.

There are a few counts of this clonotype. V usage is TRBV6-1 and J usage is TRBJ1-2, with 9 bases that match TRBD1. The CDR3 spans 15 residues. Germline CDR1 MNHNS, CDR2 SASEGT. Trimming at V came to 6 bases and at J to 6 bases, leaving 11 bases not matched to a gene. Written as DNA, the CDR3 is TGTGCCAGCAGCAGGACAGGGGTTATCTTGGATGGCTACACCTTC. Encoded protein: CASSRTGVILDGYTF.

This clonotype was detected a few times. CDR3 protein: CSAAGTDPVNQPQHF. CDR3 bases: TGCAGTGCAGCCGGAACCGACCCCGTCAATCAGCCCCAGCATTTT. The J gene is TRBJ1-5, the V gene TRBV20-1; D uncertain. V gave up 6 bases and J gave up 3 bases, with 18 bases separating them. Germline V lookup: CDR1 DFQATT, CDR2 SNEGSKA (reference sequence). The CDR3 sequence is 15 residues long.

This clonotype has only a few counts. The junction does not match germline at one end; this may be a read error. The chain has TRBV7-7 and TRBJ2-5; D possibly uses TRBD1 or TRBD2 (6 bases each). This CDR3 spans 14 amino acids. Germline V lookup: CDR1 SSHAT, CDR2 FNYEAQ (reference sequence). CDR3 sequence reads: CASSGPGAVETQYF. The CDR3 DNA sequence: TGTGCTAGCAGCGGACCGGGGGCCGTAGAGACCCAGTACTTC.

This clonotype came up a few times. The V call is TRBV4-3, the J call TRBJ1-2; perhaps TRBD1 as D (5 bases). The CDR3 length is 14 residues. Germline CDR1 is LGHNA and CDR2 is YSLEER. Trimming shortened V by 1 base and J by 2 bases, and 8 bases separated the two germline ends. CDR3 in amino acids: CASSQGGRNYGYTF. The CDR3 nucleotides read TGCGCCAGCAGCCAAGGGGGCAGGAACTATGGCTACACCTTC.

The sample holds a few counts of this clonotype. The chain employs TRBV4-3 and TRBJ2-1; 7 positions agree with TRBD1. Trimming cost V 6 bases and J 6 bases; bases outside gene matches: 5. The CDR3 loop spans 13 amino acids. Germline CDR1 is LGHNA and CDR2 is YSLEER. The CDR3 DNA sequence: TGCGCCAGCAGGAGACAGGGTGCCAATGAGCAGTTCTTC. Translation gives CASRRQGANEQFF.

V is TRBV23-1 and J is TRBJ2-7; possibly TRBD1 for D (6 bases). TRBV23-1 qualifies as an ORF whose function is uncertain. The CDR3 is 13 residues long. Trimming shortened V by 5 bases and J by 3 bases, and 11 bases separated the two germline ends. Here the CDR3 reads CASSGRRGYEQYV. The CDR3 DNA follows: TGCGCCAGCAGTGGACGCAGGGGCTACGAGCAGTACGTC.

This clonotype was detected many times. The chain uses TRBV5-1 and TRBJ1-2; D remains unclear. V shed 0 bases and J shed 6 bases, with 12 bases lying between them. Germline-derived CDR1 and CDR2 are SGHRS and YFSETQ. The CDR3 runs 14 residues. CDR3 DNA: TGCGCCAGCAGCTTGGAGGGTTCTGTGGATGGCTACACCTTC. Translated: CASSLEGSVDGYTF.

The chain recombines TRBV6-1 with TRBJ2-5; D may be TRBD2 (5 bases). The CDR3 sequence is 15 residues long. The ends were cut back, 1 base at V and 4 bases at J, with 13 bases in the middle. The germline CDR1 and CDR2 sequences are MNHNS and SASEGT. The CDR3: CASSEEGVWRETQYF. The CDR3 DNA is TGTGCCAGCAGTGAAGAGGGAGTCTGGCGAGAGACCCAGTACTTC.

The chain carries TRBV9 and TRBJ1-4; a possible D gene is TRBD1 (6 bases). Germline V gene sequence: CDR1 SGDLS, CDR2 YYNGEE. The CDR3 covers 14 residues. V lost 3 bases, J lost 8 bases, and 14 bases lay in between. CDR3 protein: CASSEQGRPEKLFF. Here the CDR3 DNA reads TGTGCCAGCAGCGAACAGGGACGGCCCGAAAAACTGTTTTTT.

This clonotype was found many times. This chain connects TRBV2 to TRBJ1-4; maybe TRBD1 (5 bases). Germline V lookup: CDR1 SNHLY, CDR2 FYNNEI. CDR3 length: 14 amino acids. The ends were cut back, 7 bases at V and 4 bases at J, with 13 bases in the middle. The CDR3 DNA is TGTGCCAGCAAACGGGACGTACATAATGAAAAACTGTTTTTT. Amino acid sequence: CASKRDVHNEKLFF.

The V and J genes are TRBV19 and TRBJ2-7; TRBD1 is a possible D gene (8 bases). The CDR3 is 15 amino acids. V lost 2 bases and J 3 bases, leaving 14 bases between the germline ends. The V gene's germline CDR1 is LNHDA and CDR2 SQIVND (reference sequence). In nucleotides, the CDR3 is TGTGCCAGTAGTATAAAAACAGGGGGGGGCTACGAGCAGTACTTC. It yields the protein CASSIKTGGGYEQYF.

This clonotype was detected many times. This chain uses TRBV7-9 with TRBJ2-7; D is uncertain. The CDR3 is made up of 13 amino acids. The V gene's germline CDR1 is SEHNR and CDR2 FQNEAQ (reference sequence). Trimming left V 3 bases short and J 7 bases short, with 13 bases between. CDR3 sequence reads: CASSFNTWQEQYF. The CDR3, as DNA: TGTGCCAGCAGCTTTAACACCTGGCAGGAGCAGTACTTC.

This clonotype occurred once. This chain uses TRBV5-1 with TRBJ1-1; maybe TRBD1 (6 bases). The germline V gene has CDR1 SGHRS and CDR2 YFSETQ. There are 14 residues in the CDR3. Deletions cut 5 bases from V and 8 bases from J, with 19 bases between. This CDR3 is CASRSGQRYPEAFF. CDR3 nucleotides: TGCGCCAGCAGATCCGGACAGAGATACCCGGAAGCTTTCTTT.

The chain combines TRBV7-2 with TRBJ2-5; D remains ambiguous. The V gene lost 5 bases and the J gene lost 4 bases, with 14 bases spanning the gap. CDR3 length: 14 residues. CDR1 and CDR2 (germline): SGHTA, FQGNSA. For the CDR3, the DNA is TGTGCCAGCAGCCCGTTCTACGGGCGAGAGACCCAGTACTTC. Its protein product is CASSPFYGRETQYF.

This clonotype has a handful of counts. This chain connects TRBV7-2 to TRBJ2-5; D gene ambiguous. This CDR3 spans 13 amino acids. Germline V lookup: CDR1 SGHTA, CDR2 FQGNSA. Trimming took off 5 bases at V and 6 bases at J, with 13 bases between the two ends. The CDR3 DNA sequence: TGTGCCAGCAGCCACTCCCAGAGGAAGACCCAGTACTTC. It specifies CASSHSQRKTQYF. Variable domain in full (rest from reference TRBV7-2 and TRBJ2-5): GAGVSQSPSNKVTEKGKDVELRCDPISGHTALYWYRQSLGQGLEFLIYFQGNSAPDKSGLPSDRFSAERTGGSVSTLTIQRTQQEDSAVYLCASSHSQRKTQYFGPGTRLLVL.

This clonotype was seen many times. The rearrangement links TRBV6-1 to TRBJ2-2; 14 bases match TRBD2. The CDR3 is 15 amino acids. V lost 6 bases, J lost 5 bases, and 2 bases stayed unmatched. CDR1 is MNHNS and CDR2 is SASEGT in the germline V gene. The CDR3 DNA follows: TGTGCCAGCAGCCGGACTAGCGGGGGGACCGGGGAGCTGTTTTTT. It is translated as CASSRTSGGTGELFF.

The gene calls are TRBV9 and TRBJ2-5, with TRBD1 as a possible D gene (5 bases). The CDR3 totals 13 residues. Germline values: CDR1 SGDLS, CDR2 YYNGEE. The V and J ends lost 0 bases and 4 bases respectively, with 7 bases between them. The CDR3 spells CASSVGGGETQYF. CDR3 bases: TGTGCCAGCAGCGTAGGGGGCGGAGAGACCCAGTACTTC.

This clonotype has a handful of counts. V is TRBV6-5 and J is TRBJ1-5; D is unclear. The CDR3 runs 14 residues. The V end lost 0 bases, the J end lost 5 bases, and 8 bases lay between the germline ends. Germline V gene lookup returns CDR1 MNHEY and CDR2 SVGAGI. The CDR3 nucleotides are TGTGCCAGCAGTTACTCCGACCGCGATCAGCCCCAGCATTTT. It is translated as CASSYSDRDQPQHF.

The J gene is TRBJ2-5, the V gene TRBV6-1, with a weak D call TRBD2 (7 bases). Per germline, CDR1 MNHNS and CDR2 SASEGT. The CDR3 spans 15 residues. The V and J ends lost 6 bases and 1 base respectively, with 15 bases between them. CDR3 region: CASRGLRGRQETQYF. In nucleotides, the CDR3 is TGTGCCAGCAGGGGTCTGCGGGGGCGCCAAGAGACCCAGTACTTC.

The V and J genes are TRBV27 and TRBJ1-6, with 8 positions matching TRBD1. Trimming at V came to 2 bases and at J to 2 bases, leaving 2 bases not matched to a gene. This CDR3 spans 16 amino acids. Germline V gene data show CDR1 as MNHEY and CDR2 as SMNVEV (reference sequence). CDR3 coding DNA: TGTGCCAGCAGTTTAGGACAGGGCACCTATAATTCACCCCTCCACTTT. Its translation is CASSLGQGTYNSPLHF.

The CDR3 DNA reads as TGTGCCAGCAGCCATCCAGCGGGCTACAATGAGCAGTTCTTC. Translation: CASSHPAGYNEQFF. The chain couples TRBV7-2 to TRBJ2-1, with D maybe TRBD2 (6 bases). The germline V gene encodes CDR1 SGHTA and CDR2 FQGNSA. Trimming took off 5 bases at V and 3 bases at J, with 11 bases between the two ends. This CDR3 spans 14 amino acids.

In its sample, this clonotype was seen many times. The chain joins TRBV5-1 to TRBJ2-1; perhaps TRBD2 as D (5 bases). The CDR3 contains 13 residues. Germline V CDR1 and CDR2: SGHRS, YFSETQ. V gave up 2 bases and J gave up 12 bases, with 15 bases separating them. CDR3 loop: CASSLNEPRGQFF. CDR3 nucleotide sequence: TGCGCCAGCAGCTTAAATGAGCCTCGGGGGCAGTTCTTC.

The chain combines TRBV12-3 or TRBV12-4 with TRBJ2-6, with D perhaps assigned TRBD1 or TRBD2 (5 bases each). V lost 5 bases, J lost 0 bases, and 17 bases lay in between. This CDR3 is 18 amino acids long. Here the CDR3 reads CASSTRDGAFSGANVLTF. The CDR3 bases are TGTGCCAGCAGTACCCGGGACGGAGCGTTCTCTGGGGCCAACGTCCTGACTTTC.

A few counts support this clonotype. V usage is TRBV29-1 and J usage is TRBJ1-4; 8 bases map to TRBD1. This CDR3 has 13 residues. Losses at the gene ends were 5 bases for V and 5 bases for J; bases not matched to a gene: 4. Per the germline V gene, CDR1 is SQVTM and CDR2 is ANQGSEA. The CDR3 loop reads CSVKGQDNEKLFF. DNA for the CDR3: TGCAGCGTTAAGGGACAGGACAATGAAAAACTGTTTTTT.

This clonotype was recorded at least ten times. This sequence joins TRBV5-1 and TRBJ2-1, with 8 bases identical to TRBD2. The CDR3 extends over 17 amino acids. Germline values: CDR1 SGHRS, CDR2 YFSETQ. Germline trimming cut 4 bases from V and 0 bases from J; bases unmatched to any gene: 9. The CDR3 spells CASSIASGLASYNEQFF. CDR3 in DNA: TGCGCCAGCAGCATAGCCAGCGGACTAGCCTCCTACAATGAGCAGTTCTTC.

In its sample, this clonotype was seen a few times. CDR3 region: CASSWGTSGVKTQYF. The CDR3 DNA reads as TGTGCCAGCAGTTGGGGGACCAGCGGGGTAAAGACCCAGTACTTC. This chain connects TRBV6-5 to TRBJ2-5; 7 bases agree with TRBD2. The germline V gene encodes CDR1 MNHEY and CDR2 SVGAGI. This CDR3 comprises 15 residues. V dropped 4 bases and J dropped 6; count of bases not matched to a gene: 11.

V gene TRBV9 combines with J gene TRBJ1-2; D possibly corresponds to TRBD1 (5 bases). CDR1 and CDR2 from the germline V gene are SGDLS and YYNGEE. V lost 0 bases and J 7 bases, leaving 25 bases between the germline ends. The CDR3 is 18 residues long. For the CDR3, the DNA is TGTGCCAGCAGCGTAGCCAGGGAGGTAATCCCTCAGCGGAGTGGCTACACCTTC. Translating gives CASSVAREVIPQRSGYTF. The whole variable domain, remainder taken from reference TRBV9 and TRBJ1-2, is DSGVTQTPKHLITATGQRVTLRCSPRSGDLSVYWYQQSLDQGLQFLIQYYNGEERAKGNILERFSAQQFPDLHSELNLSSLELGDSALYFCASSVAREVIPQRSGYTFGSGTRLTVV.

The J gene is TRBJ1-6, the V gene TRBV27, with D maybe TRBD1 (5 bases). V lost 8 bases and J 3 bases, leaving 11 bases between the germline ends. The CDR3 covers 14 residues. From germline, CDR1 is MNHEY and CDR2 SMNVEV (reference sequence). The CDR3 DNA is TGTGCCAGCCGCCCCGGACACTATAATTCACCCCTCCACTTT. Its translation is CASRPGHYNSPLHF.